The entry that follows covers one TCR beta chain sequence. Its specificity is not known. These data originate in a study of cytomegalovirus exposure and HLA in healthy donors. In the PCR, 60 Vbeta and 13 Jbeta primers were used. Measured with immunoSEQ multiplex PCR; TCRdb has only the in-frame clones, and not every one. Among 150,000 to 200,000 clones listed, approximately 78% were seen once. It was healthy bone marrow donors who served as donors. Study conclusions and caveats: Most TCR sequences were seen very rarely across donors, but some public TCRs occurred in many. Sequencing had likely introduced a cluster of highly shared sequence variants as an artifact.

Sequences were obtained from PBMCs. This TCR derives from a girl aged 2 to 10 in good health and CMV-seropositive.

DNA for the CDR3: TGCGCCAGCAGCTTGTCGGGTTTTTCACCCCTCCACTTT. This gives the protein CASSLSGFSPLHF. This sequence joins TRBV5-1 and TRBJ1-6; D remains ambiguous. V was pared by 1 base and J by 9 bases, with 8 bases between. Germline-derived CDR1 and CDR2 are SGHRS and YFSETQ. The CDR3 extends over 13 amino acids.